This T cell receptor beta chain was identified during a study of T cells in Graves' hyperthyroidism and ophthalmopathy. CDR1 and CDR2 (germline): LNHDA, SQIVND (reference sequence). The CDR3 totals 15 residues. The ends were cut back, 9 bases at V and 6 bases at J, with 20 bases in the middle. Template material for amplifying TCR beta CDR3 regions consisted of RNA transcripts. In the first-round RT-PCR of the TCR CDR3, the HTBI primer set was used. One entry per CDR3 protein, called by TCRdb with MiXCR from the multiplex PCR reads. There are some 250,000 distinct CDR3 sequences in the sample; about 15% occur only once, and less than 15% lies in the top ten.

V is TRBV19 and J is TRBJ2-2, with D tentatively TRBD2 (6 bases). The receptor's source is a woman aged 40 to 49 with Graves' hyperthyroidism that later progressed to Graves' ophthalmopathy. The source material was blood. The CDR3 sequence: CASSGGLSWAGELFF. CDR3 coding DNA: TGTGCCAGCAGTGGGGGACTGTCGTGGGCCGGGGAGCTGTTTTTT.